The rows below give T cell receptor beta chains drawn from one sample of a study of shared clonotypes between healthy human individuals. Using immunoSEQ multiplex PCR, the repertoire was profiled, and TCRdb retains in-frame clones only, with some absent. The sample carries 450,000 to 500,000 clones, around 85% recorded once. The sample consisted of PBMCs. The receptor set was obtained from a woman aged 40 to 50 in good health. Some clones in this sample may be carry-over from other donors' samples. The CDR3 runs from the conserved cysteine through the conserved F or W. The order of the fields is CDR3 length, V gene, clone size, D gene, J gene, CDR3 protein, CDR3 DNA. The D gene is left open where the match is weak. Size is omitted from some rows. Given values are once, few, many or a class for expanded clones.

15,TRBV13,NA,TRBD1,TRBJ1-2,CASRSDRVKDYGYTF,TGTGCCAGCAGATCGGACAGGGTGAAAGACTATGGCTACACCTTC
16,TRBV4-1,NA,NA,TRBJ2-3,CASSQEPGPRTDTQYF,TGCGCCAGCAGCCAAGAACCCGGGCCCCGCACAGATACGCAGTATTTT
16,TRBV18,NA,TRBD1,TRBJ1-2,CASSPRDRPRLDGYTF,TGTGCCAGCTCACCACGGGACAGGCCCCGTCTTGATGGCTACACCTTC
13,TRBV5-5,NA,NA,TRBJ1-1,CASSPSPNTEAFF,TGTGCCAGCAGCCCCTCACCGAACACTGAAGCTTTCTTT
16,TRBV19,NA,NA,TRBJ2-2,CASSPYPQGNTRELFF,TGTGCCAGTAGCCCATATCCGCAGGGGAACACCAGGGAGCTGTTCTTT
15,TRBV5-1,NA,NA,TRBJ1-4,CASSLEGRSLEKLFF,TGCGCCAGCAGCTTGGAAGGGAGAAGTCTTGAAAAACTGTTTTTT
13,TRBV4-1,NA,NA,TRBJ1-1,CASSQGGLAEAFF,TGCGCCAGCAGCCAAGGCGGGTTGGCTGAAGCTTTCTTT
13,TRBV29-1,NA,NA,TRBJ1-5,CSVAGGSNQPQHF,TGCAGCGTTGCTGGGGGCAGTAATCAGCCCCAGCATTTT
16,TRBV30,NA,TRBD1,TRBJ2-5,CAWSVNFDRGRETQYF,TGTGCCTGGAGTGTCAACTTCGACAGGGGGCGGGAGACCCAGTACTTC
16,TRBV6-1,NA,NA,TRBJ1-5,CASSDLGGGANQPQHF,TGTGCCAGCAGTGACCTCGGGGGAGGGGCGAATCAGCCCCAGCATTTT
14,TRBV6-5,NA,NA,TRBJ2-2,CASSSQGTAGELFF,TGTGCCAGCAGTTCCCAGGGGACGGCCGGGGAGCTGTTTTTT
16,TRBV10-1,few,TRBD2,TRBJ2-1,CASSERAGYPLNEQFF,TGCGCCAGCAGTGAGCGAGCGGGATACCCCCTGAATGAGCAGTTCTTC
14,TRBV9,NA,TRBD1,TRBJ1-4,CASSGGQSNEKLFF,TGTGCCAGCAGCGGGGGACAGAGTAATGAAAAACTGTTTTTT
15,TRBV7-8,NA,TRBD1,TRBJ2-1,CASSLRTGLYNEQFF,TGTGCCAGCAGCTTGAGGACAGGGCTCTACAATGAGCAGTTCTTC
14,TRBV28,NA,NA,TRBJ2-1,CASSPPGSYNEQFF,TGTGCCAGCAGCCCACCGGGGTCCTACAATGAGCAGTTCTTC
15,TRBV7-3,once,TRBD1,TRBJ2-1,CASSLWTGEYNEQFF,TGTGCCAGCAGCCTATGGACAGGGGAATACAATGAGCAGTTCTTC
15,TRBV28,NA,NA,TRBJ1-1,CASSSINRMRTEAFF,TGTGCCAGCAGTAGCATAAACAGGATGCGCACTGAAGCTTTCTTT
15,TRBV30,NA,TRBD1,TRBJ1-6,CAWRITGGAGSPLHF,TGTGCCTGGAGGATTACAGGGGGCGCAGGGTCACCCCTCCACTTT
14,TRBV5-1,NA,NA,TRBJ2-5,CASSLFAGQETQYF,TGCGCCAGCAGCTTGTTCGCGGGTCAAGAGACCCAGTACTTC
14,TRBV28,once,NA,TRBJ1-5,CASREDRNNQPQHF,TGTGCCAGCAGAGAAGACAGGAACAATCAGCCCCAGCATTTT
17,TRBV5-4,NA,NA,TRBJ2-7,CASSLSGGAGKLGTQYF,TGTGCCAGCAGCTTGAGTGGTGGAGCAGGGAAGTTGGGTACGCAGTACTTC
16,TRBV5-1,once,NA,TRBJ1-3,CASSLDGEFSGNTIYF,TGCGCCAGCAGCTTGGACGGGGAGTTCTCTGGAAACACCATATATTTT
14,TRBV29-1,few,NA,TRBJ1-1,CSVAWSGMNTEAFF,TGCAGCGTTGCGTGGTCAGGGATGAACACTGAAGCTTTCTTT
13,TRBV29-1,NA,NA,TRBJ2-7,CSVGESTWHEQYF,TGCAGCGTTGGTGAGTCCACCTGGCACGAGCAGTACTTC
14,TRBV5-8,many,NA,TRBJ1-2,CASSLDTGDYGYTF,TGTGCCAGCAGCTTGGATACAGGAGACTATGGCTACACCTTC
15,TRBV7-8,NA,TRBD1,TRBJ1-5,CASSFSTGGNQPQHF,TGTGCCAGCAGTTTTTCTACAGGGGGCAATCAGCCCCAGCATTTT
16,TRBV18,NA,NA,TRBJ2-7,CASSPRSGSDSYEQYF,TGTGCCAGCTCACCACGGTCGGGGTCCGATTCCTACGAGCAGTACTTC
17,TRBV30,NA,TRBD2,TRBJ2-5,CAWSVLGTRIFQETQYF,TGTGCCTGGAGTGTGTTGGGGACTAGGATTTTCCAAGAGACCCAGTACTTC
16,TRBV30,NA,NA,TRBJ2-2,CAWSLGRGRWTGELFF,TGTGCCTGGTCCCTCGGGAGGGGGCGCTGGACCGGGGAGCTGTTTTTT
13,TRBV27,NA,NA,TRBJ2-3,CASSPGRGNTQYF,TGTGCCAGCAGTCCCGGCCGGGGAAATACGCAGTATTTT
15,TRBV4-1,NA,NA,TRBJ2-7,CASSQYSSGSYEQYF,TGCGCCAGCAGCCAATACTCTTCAGGTTCCTACGAGCAGTACTTC
14,TRBV5-4,NA,NA,TRBJ1-2,CASSLWTQARGYTF,TGTGCCAGCAGCTTGTGGACCCAGGCTCGGGGCTACACCTTC
12,TRBV7-9,NA,NA,TRBJ2-1,CASSLFSGEQFF,TGTGCCAGCAGCTTATTTAGTGGTGAGCAGTTCTTC
15,TRBV7-8,NA,TRBD1,TRBJ2-7,CASSLTGTGFYEQYF,TGTGCCAGCAGCTTAACCGGGACAGGATTCTACGAGCAGTACTTC
17,TRBV5-4,NA,TRBD1,TRBJ1-5,CASSLGGQGGPQQPQHF,TGTGCCAGCAGCTTGGGCGGACAGGGAGGTCCCCAACAGCCCCAGCATTTT
16,TRBV6-6,once,NA,TRBJ2-3,CASSFNPPEVTDTQYF,TGTGCCAGCAGTTTCAACCCCCCGGAGGTCACAGATACGCAGTATTTT
20,TRBV4-2,many,TRBD1,TRBJ2-7,CASSQEVVTGIWGIADEQYF,TGTGCCAGCAGCCAAGAAGTCGTGACAGGGATTTGGGGAATTGCGGACGAGCAGTACTTC
15,TRBV4-2,NA,NA,TRBJ1-3,CASSRGTNSGNTIYF,TGTGCCAGCAGCCGGGGGACAAACTCTGGAAACACCATATATTTT
15,TRBV9,NA,TRBD2,TRBJ2-7,CASSVGASGIYEQYF,TGTGCCAGCAGCGTAGGGGCTAGCGGGATCTACGAGCAGTACTTC
13,TRBV5-1,NA,NA,TRBJ2-7,CASSSGNSYEQYF,TGCGCCAGCAGCAGCGGTAACTCCTACGAGCAGTACTTC
17,TRBV7-8,many,TRBD2,TRBJ2-2,CASSLLGLAANTGELFF,TGTGCCAGCAGCCTCCTCGGACTAGCGGCGAACACCGGGGAGCTGTTTTTT
17,TRBV9,NA,TRBD1,TRBJ1-1,CASSHNPNPDRAHEAFF,TGTGCCAGCAGCCACAATCCCAATCCCGACAGGGCGCATGAAGCTTTCTTT
11,TRBV2,NA,NA,TRBJ2-1,CASSEGGEQFF,TGTGCCAGCAGTGAAGGCGGCGAGCAGTTCTTC
16,TRBV5-4,NA,NA,TRBJ2-3,CASSGGGGQSTDTQYF,TGTGCCAGCAGCGGGGGCGGGGGCCAGAGCACAGATACGCAGTATTTT
15,TRBV5-4,once,NA,TRBJ2-7,CASSLSGGLSYEQYF,TGTGCCAGCAGCTTGTCCGGGGGCCTCTCCTACGAGCAGTACTTC
13,TRBV5-1,NA,NA,TRBJ1-3,CASSSHGGNTIYF,TGCGCCAGCAGCTCCCACGGGGGAAACACCATATATTTT
11,TRBV20-1,NA,NA,TRBJ2-7,CSARGRGEQYF,TGCAGTGCTAGGGGTAGAGGCGAGCAGTACTTC
16,TRBV5-1,NA,TRBD2,TRBJ2-3,CASSLTLAGLTDTQYF,TGCGCCAGCAGCTTGACACTAGCGGGACTAACAGATACGCAGTATTTT
13,TRBV2,NA,NA,TRBJ1-2,CASSVQENYGYTF,TGTGCCAGCAGTGTCCAGGAAAACTATGGCTACACCTTC
14,TRBV6-1,many,NA,TRBJ2-7,CASSDTGFSYEQYF,TGTGCCAGCAGTGATACAGGATTCTCCTACGAGCAGTACTTC
16,TRBV28,NA,NA,TRBJ2-5,CASSGRRGQTEETQYF,TGTGCCAGCAGTGGCCGTAGGGGACAAACGGAAGAGACCCAGTACTTC
17,TRBV4-3,NA,TRBD2,TRBJ2-1,CASSQDSPELADNEQFF,TGCGCCAGCAGCCAAGATAGCCCCGAACTAGCGGACAATGAGCAGTTCTTC